These 9 T cell receptor beta chains were all obtained from the same sample, sequenced in a study of OX40 agonist ivuxolimab in advanced cancers. Produced via immunoSEQ multiplex PCR; TCRdb's table is partial and in-frame only. The table has about 46,000 clones, about 79% seen once; the top ten hold around 2%. The material sequenced was CD4+ or CD8+ T cells sorted from blood, taken in a trial of the OX40 agonist ivuxolimab. The origin of the receptors is an adult with an advanced solid tumor such as melanoma, head and neck, liver or kidney cancer.

This chain uses TRBV25-1 with TRBJ1-2, with D possibly matching TRBD1 (6 bases). This CDR3 has 14 amino acids. Trimming pared 5 bases from V and 6 bases from J, leaving 16 bases between. Germline V gene sequence: CDR1 MGHDK, CDR2 SYGVNS. The CDR3 reads CASSPPQTGNGYTF. In DNA, the CDR3 is TGTGCCAGCAGTCCTCCCCAAACAGGGAATGGCTACACCTTC.

This rearrangement joins TRBV6-1 to TRBJ1-2; no definite D call. V shed 6 bases and J shed 5 bases, with 10 bases lying between them. CDR3 length: 12 amino acids. Germline-derived CDR1 and CDR2 are MNHNS and SASEGT. This chain's CDR3 is CASRSFQYGYTF. In nucleotides, the CDR3 is TGTGCCAGCAGGAGCTTTCAGTATGGCTACACCTTC.

The rearrangement joins TRBV6-6 to TRBJ1-1; D is ambiguous. This CDR3 comprises 12 residues. The V and J ends lost 1 base and 7 bases respectively, with 7 bases between them. Germline V gene lookup returns CDR1 MNHNY and CDR2 SVGAGI (reference sequence). For the CDR3, the DNA is TGTGCCAGCAGTTACTTGAGGAATGAAGCTTTCTTT. Translated, it gives CASSYLRNEAFF.

The V call is TRBV30, the J call TRBJ2-5; either TRBD1 or TRBD2 may supply D (6 bases each). The CDR3 covers 11 residues. V was clipped by 8 bases and J by 4 bases, with 11 bases between them. Germline V gives CDR1 GTSNPN, CDR2 SVGIG (reference sequence). CDR3 loop: CAGRGGETQYF. DNA of the CDR3: TGTGCCGGCAGGGGAGGAGAGACCCAGTACTTC.

This clone has more than one count but fewer than ten. The chain couples TRBV6-5 to TRBJ2-1, with 8 positions matching TRBD2. V gave up 4 bases and J gave up 0 bases; unmatched junction bases: 5. The CDR3 length is 16 residues. Per the germline V gene, CDR1 is MNHEY and CDR2 is SVGAGI. CDR3 DNA: TGTGCCAGCAGTTCCAGCGGGGGCCCCTCCTACAATGAGCAGTTCTTC. Translated: CASSSSGGPSYNEQFF.

The chain carries TRBV5-1 and TRBJ2-2; 8 bases match TRBD1. The germline CDR1 and CDR2 sequences are SGHRS and YFSETQ. V was pared by 4 bases and J by 1 base, with 9 bases of the junction left unmatched. The CDR3 is 17 residues long. The CDR3, as DNA: TGCGCCAGCAGCCCGGACAGGGCCGAGAGGAACACCGGGGAGCTGTTTTTT. Translated, it gives CASSPDRAERNTGELFF.

The chain couples TRBV7-2 to TRBJ2-1, with 11 nucleotides matching TRBD2. The CDR3 length is 15 residues. Germline CDR1 is SGHTA and CDR2 is FQGNSA. With 5 bases clipped from V and 2 bases from J, the junction kept 2 bases outside the gene matches. The CDR3 loop is CASSELAGAYNEQFF. CDR3 sequence (DNA): TGTGCCAGCAGCGAACTAGCGGGAGCCTACAATGAGCAGTTCTTC.

The chain uses TRBV19 and TRBJ2-4; D not resolved. Per the germline V gene, CDR1 is LNHDA and CDR2 is SQIVND (reference sequence). The CDR3 length is 16 residues. Trimming stripped 5 bases from V and 0 bases from J, with 14 bases between. CDR3 protein: CASSPNRAEAKNIQYF. The CDR3 DNA follows: TGTGCCAGTAGTCCTAACCGGGCTGAAGCCAAAAACATTCAGTACTTC.

V and J are TRBV5-1 and TRBJ1-4; tentatively, D is TRBD1 (6 bases). The V gene's germline CDR1 is SGHRS and CDR2 YFSETQ. V gave up 4 bases and J gave up 4 bases, with 11 bases separating them. CDR3 size: 14 residues. The CDR3 coding sequence is TGCGCCAGCAGCGCACAGGGCTTTAATGAAAAACTGTTTTTT. Translated, it gives CASSAQGFNEKLFF.